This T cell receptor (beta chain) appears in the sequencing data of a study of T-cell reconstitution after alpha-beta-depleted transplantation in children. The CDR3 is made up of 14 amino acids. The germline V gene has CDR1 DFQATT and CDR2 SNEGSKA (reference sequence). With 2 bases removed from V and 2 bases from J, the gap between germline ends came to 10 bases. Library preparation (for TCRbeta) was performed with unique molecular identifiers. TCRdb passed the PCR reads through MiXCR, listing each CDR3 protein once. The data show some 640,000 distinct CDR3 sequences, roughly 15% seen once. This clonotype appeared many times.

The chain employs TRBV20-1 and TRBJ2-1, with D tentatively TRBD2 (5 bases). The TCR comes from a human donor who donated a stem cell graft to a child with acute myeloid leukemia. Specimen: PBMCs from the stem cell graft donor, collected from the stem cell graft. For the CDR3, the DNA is TGCAGTGCTAGAACAGCGGCGGCCTACAATGAGCAGTTCTTC. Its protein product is CSARTAAAYNEQFF.